A selection of T cell receptor beta chains follows, all from one sample in a study of human T cells and chemical hapten exposure. TCRdb ran MiXCR on the RACE reads and lists one entry per CDR3 protein. The sample lists about 130,000 distinct CDR3 sequences, 8.5% to 9.5% occurring once. Input material: whole blood. Receptors originate from a male donor in good health. Some clones in this sample may be carry-over from other donors' samples. CDR3s include the opening cysteine and the closing phenylalanine or tryptophan. The D gene is left open where the match is weak. Clone sizes are given selectively: once, few, many, or a class where the clone is expanded.

>TRBD1|many|TRBV27|TRBJ1-6
CASSLRTGLYNSPLHF
TGTGCCAGCAGTCTCCGGACAGGCCTTTATAATTCACCCCTCCACTTT
>NA|few|TRBV12-3/TRBV12-4|TRBJ2-2
CASSKGGELFF
TGTGCCAGCAGTAAAGGCGGGGAGCTGTTTTTT
>TRBD1|NA|TRBV5-8|TRBJ2-3
CASSVGTGGRGLAQYF
TGTGCCAGCAGCGTCGGGACAGGGGGACGGGGTCTCGCGCAGTATTTT
>NA|NA|TRBV7-6|TRBJ2-3
CASSFPSGTDTQYF
TGTGCCAGCAGCTTCCCTAGCGGCACAGATACGCAGTATTTT
>NA|NA|TRBV12-5|TRBJ2-1
CASGLPNQVLWGDEQFF
TGTGCTAGTGGTTTGCCAAACCAGGTGCTGTGGGGCGATGAGCAGTTCTTC
>NA|few|TRBV7-9|TRBJ1-6
CASSLAGKPYNSPLHF
TGTGCCAGCAGCTTAGCGGGCAAGCCCTATAATTCACCCCTCCACTTT
>TRBD1|NA|TRBV5-5|TRBJ2-3
CASSLAPGQGPDTQYF
TGTGCCAGCAGCTTGGCGCCGGGACAGGGGCCAGATACGCAGTATTTT
>NA|few|TRBV20-1|TRBJ2-5
CSARDTSQTSETQYF
TGCAGTGCTAGAGATACTAGCCAAACTTCAGAGACCCAGTACTTC
>TRBD2|NA|TRBV5-1|TRBJ2-7
CASSPLAVSYEQYF
TGCGCCAGCAGTCCCCTAGCGGTCTCCTACGAGCAGTACTTC
>TRBD2|NA|TRBV28|TRBJ2-7
CASSLSTSGRDEQYF
TGTGCCAGCAGTTTATCGACTAGCGGGAGGGACGAGCAGTACTTC
>NA|NA|TRBV4-1|TRBJ2-2
CASSLPNTGELFF
TGCGCCAGCAGCCTTCCTAACACCGGGGAGCTGTTTTTT
>TRBD1|NA|TRBV7-3|TRBJ1-3
CASSLGQARSGNTIYF
TGTGCCAGCAGCTTAGGACAGGCTCGCTCTGGAAACACCATATATTTT
>NA|many|TRBV6-5|TRBJ2-1
CASRLQRGEQFF
TGTGCCAGCAGACTCCAAAGGGGTGAGCAGTTCTTC
>TRBD1|NA|TRBV7-9|TRBJ2-7
CASSPKGGQGLSEQYF
TGTGCCAGCAGCCCGAAAGGGGGACAGGGCCTCTCCGAGCAGTACTTC
>NA|many|TRBV5-5|TRBJ1-5
CASSFSGQINQPQHF
TGTGCCAGCAGCTTCAGTGGACAGATAAATCAGCCCCAGCATTTT
>NA|NA|TRBV6-5|TRBJ2-1
CASSYGGPSYNEQFF
TGTGCCAGCAGTTACGGGGGCCCCTCCTACAATGAGCAGTTCTTC
>TRBD1|many|TRBV10-3|TRBJ1-2
CAISGTGGQGYTF
TGTGCCATCTCCGGGACAGGGGGCCAGGGCTACACCTTC
>NA|many|TRBV19|TRBJ1-4
CASSIRSNEKLFF
TGTGCCAGTAGTATACGGAGTAATGAAAAACTGTTTTTT
>NA|few|TRBV6-5|TRBJ1-3
CASSYAGRGGDTIYF
TGTGCCAGCAGTTACGCCGGGAGGGGAGGAGACACCATATATTTT
>NA|NA|TRBV5-5|TRBJ2-2
CASSLLGGTGELFF
TGTGCCAGCAGCTTGCTAGGGGGCACCGGGGAGCTGTTTTTT
>NA|many|TRBV7-2|TRBJ1-2
CASSRDGGSYGYTF
TGTGCCAGCAGCCGGGACGGCGGTAGCTATGGCTACACCTTC
>TRBD2|few|TRBV10-1|TRBJ2-1
CASSLPGLAGNEQFF
TGCGCCAGCAGTTTACCGGGACTAGCGGGAAATGAGCAGTTCTTC
>TRBD1|many|TRBV10-3|TRBJ2-6
CAISGRGLSSGANVLTF
TGTGCCATCAGTGGCAGGGGGTTAAGCTCTGGGGCCAACGTCCTGACTTTC
>NA|many|TRBV4-1|TRBJ2-5
CASSRPQETQYF
TGTGCCAGCAGTCGGCCACAAGAGACCCAGTACTTC
>TRBD1|many|TRBV5-4|TRBJ2-3
CASTLDRATDTQYF
TGTGCCAGCACTCTTGACAGGGCCACAGATACGCAGTATTTT
>NA|many|TRBV7-2|TRBJ1-4
CASSLVGREKLFF
TGTGCCAGCAGCTTAGTTGGGCGTGAAAAACTGTTTTTT
>TRBD1|NA|TRBV9|TRBJ2-7
CASSVTGASYEQYF
TGTGCCAGCAGCGTGACAGGGGCTTCCTACGAGCAGTACTTC
>NA|many|TRBV29-1|TRBJ1-1
CSVEDQGNTEAFF
TGCAGCGTTGAGGATCAGGGGAACACTGAAGCTTTCTTT
>NA|NA|TRBV7-9|TRBJ2-2
CASSLLLGANTGELFF
TGTGCCAGCAGCTTACTACTAGGAGCCAACACCGGGGAGCTGTTTTTT
>TRBD1|few|TRBV20-1|TRBJ1-5
CSARRQGSNQPQHF
TGCAGTGCTAGACGACAGGGTTCAAATCAGCCCCAGCATTTT
>TRBD2|many|TRBV6-2/TRBV6-3|TRBJ2-2
CASRSIAGSTGELFF
TGTGCCAGCAGATCAATAGCGGGATCCACCGGGGAGCTGTTTTTT
>NA|few|TRBV6-1|TRBJ1-6
CASSKTENNSPLHF
TGTGCCAGCAGTAAGACAGAAAATAATTCACCCCTCCACTTT
>TRBD1|many|TRBV29-1|TRBJ2-1
CSVETGGRNEQFF
TGCAGCGTTGAAACAGGGGGCCGGAATGAGCAGTTCTTC